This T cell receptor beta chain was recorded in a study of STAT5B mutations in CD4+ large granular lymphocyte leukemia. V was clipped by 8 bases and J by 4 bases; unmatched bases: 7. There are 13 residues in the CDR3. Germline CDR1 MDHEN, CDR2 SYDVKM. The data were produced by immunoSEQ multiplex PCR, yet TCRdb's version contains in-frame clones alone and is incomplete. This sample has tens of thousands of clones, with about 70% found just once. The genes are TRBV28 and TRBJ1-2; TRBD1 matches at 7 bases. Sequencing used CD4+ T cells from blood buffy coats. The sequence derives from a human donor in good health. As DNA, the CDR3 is TGTGCCAGCGGTGAGGGACAGCTCTATGGCTACACCTTC. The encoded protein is CASGEGQLYGYTF.